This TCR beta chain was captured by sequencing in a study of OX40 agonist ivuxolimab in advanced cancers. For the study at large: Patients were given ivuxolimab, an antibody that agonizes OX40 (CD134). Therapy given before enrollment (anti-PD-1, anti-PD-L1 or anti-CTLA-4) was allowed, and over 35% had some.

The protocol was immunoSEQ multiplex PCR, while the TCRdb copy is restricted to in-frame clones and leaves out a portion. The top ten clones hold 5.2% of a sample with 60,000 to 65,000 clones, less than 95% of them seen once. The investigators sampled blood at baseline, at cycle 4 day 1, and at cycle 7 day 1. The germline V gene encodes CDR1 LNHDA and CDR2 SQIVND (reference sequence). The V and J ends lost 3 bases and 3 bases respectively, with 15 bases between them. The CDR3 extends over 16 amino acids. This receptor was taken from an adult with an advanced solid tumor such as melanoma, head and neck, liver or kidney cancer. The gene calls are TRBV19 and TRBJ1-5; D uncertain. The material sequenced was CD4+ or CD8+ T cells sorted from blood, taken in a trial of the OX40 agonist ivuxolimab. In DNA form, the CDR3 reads TGTGCCAGTAGTATCCCGATCTCGCCCTACAATCAGCCCCAGCATTTT. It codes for CASSIPISPYNQPQHF.